The rows below give T cell receptor beta chains drawn from one sample of a study of CD8 T cells in Susac syndrome. TCRdb re-analysed the immunoSEQ multiplex PCR reads in MiXCR, keeping a single row per CDR3 protein. Of some 120,000 distinct CDR3 sequences listed, 85% to 95% are singletons. Sequencing was done on a sample of CD8+ T cells from PBMCs. The origin of the receptors is a human donor in good health. The CDR3 runs from the conserved cysteine through the conserved F or W. D genes are given only for firm matches. Some rows have no size entry. The others give once, few or many, or a class for an expanded clone.

J gene | D gene | CDR3 length | V gene | clone size | CDR3 DNA | CDR3 protein
TRBJ2-3 | NA | 16 | TRBV5-1 | NA | TGCGCCAGCAGCTTGTCAGGGCACAGGGCCACAGATACGCAGTATTTT | CASSLSGHRATDTQYF
TRBJ2-7 | TRBD1 | 14 | TRBV7-9 | once | TGTGCCAGCAGGGGGAGGACAGGGACCTACGAGCAGTACTTC | CASRGRTGTYEQYF
TRBJ2-7 | NA | 12 | TRBV29-1 | few | TGCAGCGTCCGAGTGGGGGCCTACGAGCAGTACTTC | CSVRVGAYEQYF
TRBJ2-7 | NA | 13 | TRBV3-1 | once | TGTGCCAGCTCCTCTGGGGATACCTACGAGCAGTACTTC | CASSSGDTYEQYF
TRBJ1-1 | NA | 13 | TRBV18 | NA | TGTGCCAGCTCACCTCGTCAGCCCAGGGAATATTTCTTT | CASSPRQPREYFF
TRBJ1-4 | NA | 14 | TRBV29-1 | NA | TGCAGCGTTGAAACGGGGGCGGCTAATGAAAAACTGTTTTTT | CSVETGAANEKLFF
TRBJ2-7 | TRBD2 | 14 | TRBV20-1 | NA | TGCAGTGCTAGAGGCGGGGGATTTAGCTACGAGCAGTACTTC | CSARGGGFSYEQYF
TRBJ2-3 | NA | 14 | TRBV20-1 | NA | TGCAGTGCTAGGGGGCGTTCGGGGGCAGATACGCAGTATTTT | CSARGRSGADTQYF
TRBJ2-1 | TRBD2 | 13 | TRBV6-2/TRBV6-3 | NA | TGTGCCAGCAGTGGGAGGGCCGACAATGAGCAGTTCTTC | CASSGRADNEQFF
TRBJ1-5 | NA | 14 | TRBV3-1 | NA | TGTGCCAGCAGCCCCCAGGGCGGTGGTCAGCCCCAGCATTTT | CASSPQGGGQPQHF
TRBJ1-1 | TRBD1 | 16 | TRBV11-2 | NA | TGTGCCAGCAGCTTAGTTGGTGGACAGGGGTCCGCTGAAGCTTTCTTT | CASSLVGGQGSAEAFF
TRBJ1-2 | NA | 15 | TRBV6-1 | NA | TGTGCCAGCAGTGATCATTTTAGGGGAGTCGGCGGCTACACCTTC | CASSDHFRGVGGYTF
TRBJ2-2 | NA | 13 | TRBV7-2 | NA | TGTGCCAGCGGGCTAGCGTTCACCGGGGAGCTGTTTTTT | CASGLAFTGELFF
TRBJ1-2 | NA | 15 | TRBV30 | NA | TGTGCCTGGAGTGCCCAAGACAGATTCCTTCGTGGCTACACCTTC | CAWSAQDRFLRGYTF
TRBJ2-1 | NA | 15 | TRBV2 | NA | TGTGCCAGCAGTATGATTAGCGGTGCGTACAATGAGCAGTTCTTC | CASSMISGAYNEQFF
TRBJ2-2 | NA | 16 | TRBV5-1 | NA | TGCGCCAGCAGGGGAATCACAGGGTCTTTCACCGGGGAGCTGTTTTTT | CASRGITGSFTGELFF
TRBJ1-1 | NA | 13 | TRBV30 | NA | TGTGCCTGGAGTGCCGCCCTGGTCCACCCAGCTTTCTTT | CAWSAALVHPAFF
TRBJ2-5 | NA | 14 | TRBV7-8 | NA | TGTGCCAGCAGCCTAGGGTCCCAGGGAGAGACCCAGTACTTC | CASSLGSQGETQYF
TRBJ2-7 | TRBD1 | 14 | TRBV5-1 | few | TGCGCCAGCAGCCCGACAGGGGGATTCTACGAGCAGTACTTC | CASSPTGGFYEQYF
TRBJ2-2 | TRBD2 | 17 | TRBV9 | NA | TGTGCCAGCAGCGTCGGAATAGCGGGGGCGAACACCGGGGAGCTGTTTTTT | CASSVGIAGANTGELFF
TRBJ1-2 | TRBD1 | 13 | TRBV9 | NA | TGTGCCAGCAGCGGCGGGGACAGGGGCGCCTACACCTTC | CASSGGDRGAYTF
TRBJ2-7 | NA | 13 | TRBV29-1 | once | TGCAGCGTTGGGTCCCCCCGGGGGTACGAGCAGTACTTC | CSVGSPRGYEQYF
TRBJ1-3 | NA | 13 | TRBV13 | NA | TGTGCCAGCAGCCCCTACTCTGGAAACACCATATATTTT | CASSPYSGNTIYF
TRBJ2-7 | NA | 12 | TRBV6-5 | NA | TGTGCCAGCAGTTACCCTCCAGACGAGCAGTACTTC | CASSYPPDEQYF
TRBJ2-6 | NA | 18 | TRBV6-5 | NA | TGTGCCAGCAGTTCCATAGCGCGGGCTTGGGACGGGGCCAACGTCCTGACTTTC | CASSSIARAWDGANVLTF
TRBJ1-1 | NA | 12 | TRBV5-1 | NA | TGCGCCAGCAGCTTGAGGGCAGACGAAGCTTTCTTT | CASSLRADEAFF
TRBJ2-7 | TRBD1 | 15 | TRBV4-3 | NA | TGCGCCAGCAGCCAGGACAGGACAGGATCCTACGAGCAGTACTTC | CASSQDRTGSYEQYF
TRBJ2-1 | TRBD2 | 16 | TRBV6-2/TRBV6-3 | NA | TGTGCCAGCAGTCAAGGACTAGCTCGTCCCCCCTATGAGCAGTTCTTC | CASSQGLARPPYEQFF
TRBJ1-5 | NA | 15 | TRBV6-2/TRBV6-3 | NA | TGTGCCAGCAGGGGACGGGCATCGGGCAATCAGCCCCAGCATTTT | CASRGRASGNQPQHF
TRBJ2-5 | NA | 14 | TRBV29-1 | once | TGCAGCGTTGACGGCAGGACGTGGCAAGAGACCCAGTACTTC | CSVDGRTWQETQYF
TRBJ2-5 | NA | 10 | TRBV29-1 | NA | TGCAGCGTTGGGGGAGAGACCCAGTACTTC | CSVGGETQYF
TRBJ2-7 | NA | 14 | TRBV11-2 | NA | TGTGCCAGCAGCTTAGAGGCAGGGCCAATCGAGCAGTACTTC | CASSLEAGPIEQYF
TRBJ2-5 | NA | 14 | TRBV12-3/TRBV12-4 | NA | TGTGCCAGCAGCCCGACGGACAGAGAAGAGACCCAGTACTTC | CASSPTDREETQYF
TRBJ1-1 | NA | 15 | TRBV29-1 | NA | TGCAGCGTTGAAGAACCCCGGACCGTGAACACTGAAGCTTTCTTT | CSVEEPRTVNTEAFF
TRBJ2-7 | NA | 13 | TRBV7-7 | NA | TGTGCCAGCAGCTCCGGGCCCCAGAGGGAGCAGTACTTC | CASSSGPQREQYF
TRBJ2-7 | NA | 15 | TRBV7-2 | NA | TGTGCCAGCAGCGATGTGGGGACCCCAACCTACGAGCAGTACTTC | CASSDVGTPTYEQYF
TRBJ2-1 | NA | 19 | TRBV7-8 | NA | TGTGCCAGCAGCTCACGGAAGAGTCCTGATAGGAGCTCCTACAATGAGCAGTTCTTC | CASSSRKSPDRSSYNEQFF
TRBJ2-7 | NA | 15 | TRBV12-3/TRBV12-4 | few | TGTGCCAGCAGTTTGAGACAGCTGAGCTCCTACGAGCAGTACTTC | CASSLRQLSSYEQYF
TRBJ2-6 | NA | 14 | TRBV29-1 | NA | TGCAGCGTGGGTCAGGGGACTGGGGCCAACGTCCTGACTTTC | CSVGQGTGANVLTF
TRBJ1-1 | NA | 15 | TRBV6-5 | NA | TGTGCCAGCAGTTATGACTACCTTCCGAGTACTGAAGCTTTCTTT | CASSYDYLPSTEAFF
TRBJ1-2 | NA | 14 | TRBV25-1 | NA | TGTGCCAGCAGCCTACGAGTCCAGGGACATGGCTACACCTTC | CASSLRVQGHGYTF
TRBJ1-2 | NA | 13 | TRBV6-5 | NA | TGTGCCAGCAGCCCGACAGGCTTCAATGGCTACACCTTC | CASSPTGFNGYTF
TRBJ2-5 | NA | 13 | TRBV29-1 | NA | TGCAGCGTTGAAGTGGGGTTCCAAGAGACCCAGTACTTC | CSVEVGFQETQYF
TRBJ2-1 | TRBD2 | 18 | TRBV7-2 | NA | TGTGCCAGCAGCTTAGCGGGTGTCAGCGGGAGGAACTACAATGAGCAGTTCTTC | CASSLAGVSGRNYNEQFF
TRBJ1-1 | NA | 14 | TRBV5-6 | NA | TGTGCCAGCAGCTTAGCAGATATGAACACTGAAGCTTTCTTT | CASSLADMNTEAFF
TRBJ1-1 | NA | 16 | TRBV12-3/TRBV12-4 | NA | TGTGCCAGCAGCGCAACAGGGCCGGCCTGGGACACTGAAGCTTTCTTT | CASSATGPAWDTEAFF
TRBJ2-2 | NA | 15 | TRBV7-9 | NA | TGTGCCAGCACCCCCCCCAGGACCAACACCGGGGAGCTGTTTTTT | CASTPPRTNTGELFF
TRBJ1-3 | NA | 14 | TRBV13 | NA | TGTGCCAGCAGCTTAGATCAGGCTGGAAACACCATATATTTT | CASSLDQAGNTIYF
TRBJ1-1 | NA | 15 | TRBV6-5 | NA | TGTGCCAGCAGTTACGACGCCAGGACGAACACTGAAGCTTTCTTT | CASSYDARTNTEAFF
TRBJ1-1 | NA | 12 | TRBV29-1 | NA | TGCAGCGTTGGGGTTAGGAGCACTGAAGCTTTCTTT | CSVGVRSTEAFF
TRBJ2-1 | TRBD2 | 17 | TRBV30 | NA | TGTGCCTCCTCCCCCGGGACTAGCGGTAGATATGGCAATGAGCAGTTCTTC | CASSPGTSGRYGNEQFF
TRBJ1-1 | TRBD1 | 15 | TRBV12-3/TRBV12-4 | few | TGTGCCAGCAGTCAAGACAGGGGAGGGAACACTGAAGCTTTCTTT | CASSQDRGGNTEAFF
TRBJ2-2 | TRBD2 | 17 | TRBV9 | NA | TGTGCCAGCAGCGTGGGACTAGCGGGAGTAACGGCCGGGGAGCTGTTTTTT | CASSVGLAGVTAGELFF
TRBJ2-2 | NA | 15 | TRBV7-2 | NA | TGTGCCAGCAGCCCAGGGATCCTTAAGGCCGGGGAGCTGTTTTTT | CASSPGILKAGELFF
TRBJ2-7 | TRBD1 | 14 | TRBV19 | NA | TGTGCCAGTAGTCCAAGGACAGGGGGTTACGAGCAGTACTTC | CASSPRTGGYEQYF
TRBJ2-2 | TRBD2 | 17 | TRBV6-5 | NA | TGTGCCAGCAGTTACGGGCACGGGGGGAGCGGCACCGGGGAGCTGTTTTTT | CASSYGHGGSGTGELFF
TRBJ1-1 | TRBD1 | 16 | TRBV7-9 | NA | TGTGCCAGCAGCGAATTAAGCGGGCAGGGGGCAACTGAAGCTTTCTTT | CASSELSGQGATEAFF
TRBJ2-7 | NA | 14 | TRBV6-5 | NA | TGTGCCAGCAGTACCGGGGGTAGCTCCTACGAGCAGTACTTC | CASSTGGSSYEQYF
TRBJ2-1 | NA | 15 | TRBV11-2 | NA | TGTGCCAGCAGCTTCCGGGCCTCCACGGGGAATGAGCAGTTCTTC | CASSFRASTGNEQFF
TRBJ2-1 | NA | 15 | TRBV9 | once | TGTGCCAGCAGCGCGCTACAGGGATCCTACAATGAGCAGTTCTTC | CASSALQGSYNEQFF